This T cell receptor (beta chain) emerged from a study of T cell responses to AZD1222 COVID-19 vaccine. As for the study in general: Second-dose groups at about 4 or about 12 weeks were pooled. Study-level results: Distributed over spike, vaccine-associated CD4 TCRs predominated at 160-218 and 743-854. Without day 14 samples, only post-peak T cell repertoires were studied.

On this clone itself: Its antigen is unidentified.

Using immunoSEQ multiplex PCR, the repertoire was profiled, and TCRdb retains in-frame clones only, with some absent. This repertoire shows approximately 110,000 clones, approximately 85% found once; its top ten account for 6.2%. V was shortened by 8 bases and J by 8 bases, with 7 bases between the two germline ends. Germline CDR1 SNHLY, CDR2 FYNNEI. The CDR3 covers 10 residues. Material: peripheral blood, obtained on day 0 of AZD1222 vaccination. This chain links TRBV2 with TRBJ1-5; D is uncertain. The clonotype comes from an adult in good health. The CDR3 DNA sequence: TGTGCCAGCGGGGTGGAGCCCCAGCATTTT. It translates to CASGVEPQHF.